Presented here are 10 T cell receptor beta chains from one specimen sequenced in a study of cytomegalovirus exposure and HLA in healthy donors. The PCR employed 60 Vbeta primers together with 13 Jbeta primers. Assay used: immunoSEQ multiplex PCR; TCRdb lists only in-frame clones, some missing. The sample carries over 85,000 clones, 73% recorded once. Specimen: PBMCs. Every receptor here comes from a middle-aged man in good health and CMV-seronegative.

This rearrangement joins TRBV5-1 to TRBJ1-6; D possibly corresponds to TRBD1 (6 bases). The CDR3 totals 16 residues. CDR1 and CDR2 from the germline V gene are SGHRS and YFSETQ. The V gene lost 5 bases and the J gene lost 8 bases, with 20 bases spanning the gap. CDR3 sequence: CASRTGQDRSHSPLHF. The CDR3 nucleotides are TGCGCCAGCAGAACGGGGCAAGACAGGTCTCATTCACCCCTCCACTTT.

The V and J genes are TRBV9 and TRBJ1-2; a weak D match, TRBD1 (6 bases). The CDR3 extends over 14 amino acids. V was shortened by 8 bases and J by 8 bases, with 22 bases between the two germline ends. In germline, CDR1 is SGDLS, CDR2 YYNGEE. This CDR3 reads CASRAMGAGEGYTF. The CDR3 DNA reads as TGTGCCAGTAGAGCGATGGGGGCGGGTGAAGGCTACACCTTC. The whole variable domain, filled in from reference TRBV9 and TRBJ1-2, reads DSGVTQTPKHLITATGQRVTLRCSPRSGDLSVYWYQQSLDQGLQFLIQYYNGEERAKGNILERFSAQQFPDLHSELNLSSLELGDSALYFCASRAMGAGEGYTFGSGTRLTVV.

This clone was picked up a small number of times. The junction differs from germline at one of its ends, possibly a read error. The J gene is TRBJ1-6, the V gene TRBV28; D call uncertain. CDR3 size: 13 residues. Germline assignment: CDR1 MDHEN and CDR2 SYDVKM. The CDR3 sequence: CASRLFPISPLHF. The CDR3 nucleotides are TGTGCCAGCAGGTTATTTCCCATCTCACCCCTCCACTTT.

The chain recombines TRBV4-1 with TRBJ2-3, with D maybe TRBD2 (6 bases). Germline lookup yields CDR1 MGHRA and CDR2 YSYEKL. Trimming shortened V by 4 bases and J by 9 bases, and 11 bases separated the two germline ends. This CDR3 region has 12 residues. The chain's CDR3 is CASSRPGATQYF. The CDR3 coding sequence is TGCGCCAGCAGCCGGCCGGGAGCCACGCAGTATTTT.

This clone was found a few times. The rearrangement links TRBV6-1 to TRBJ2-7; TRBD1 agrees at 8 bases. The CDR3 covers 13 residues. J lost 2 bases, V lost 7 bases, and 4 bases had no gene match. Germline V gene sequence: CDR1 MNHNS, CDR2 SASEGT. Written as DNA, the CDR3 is TGTGCCAGCAATCCGGGACAGGCCTACGAGCAGTACTTC. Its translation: CASNPGQAYEQYF.

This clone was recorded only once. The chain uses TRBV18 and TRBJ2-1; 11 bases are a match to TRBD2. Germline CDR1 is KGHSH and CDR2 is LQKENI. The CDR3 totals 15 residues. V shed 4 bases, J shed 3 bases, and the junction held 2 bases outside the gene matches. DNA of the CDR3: TGTGCCAGCTCACAAGGACTAGCGGGCTACAATGAGCAGTTCTTC. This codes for CASSQGLAGYNEQFF.

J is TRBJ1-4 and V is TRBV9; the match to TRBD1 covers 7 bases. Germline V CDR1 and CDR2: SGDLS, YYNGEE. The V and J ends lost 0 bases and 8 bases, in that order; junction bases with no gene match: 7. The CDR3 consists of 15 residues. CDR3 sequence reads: CASSVDNRGREKLFF. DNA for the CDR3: TGTGCCAGCAGCGTAGACAACAGGGGAAGGGAAAAACTGTTTTTT.

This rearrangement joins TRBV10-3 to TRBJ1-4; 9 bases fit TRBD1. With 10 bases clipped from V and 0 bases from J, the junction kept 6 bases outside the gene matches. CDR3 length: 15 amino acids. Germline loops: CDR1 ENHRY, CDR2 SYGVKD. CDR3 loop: CATTDRGPTNEKLFF. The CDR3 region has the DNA TGTGCCACAACGGACAGGGGCCCAACTAATGAAAAACTGTTTTTT.

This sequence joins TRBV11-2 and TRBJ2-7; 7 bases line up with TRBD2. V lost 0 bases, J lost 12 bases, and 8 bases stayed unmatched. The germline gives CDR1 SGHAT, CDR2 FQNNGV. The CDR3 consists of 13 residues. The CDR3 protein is CASSLDPFRGGYF. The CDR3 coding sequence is TGTGCCAGCAGCTTAGATCCGTTCCGCGGGGGGTACTTC.

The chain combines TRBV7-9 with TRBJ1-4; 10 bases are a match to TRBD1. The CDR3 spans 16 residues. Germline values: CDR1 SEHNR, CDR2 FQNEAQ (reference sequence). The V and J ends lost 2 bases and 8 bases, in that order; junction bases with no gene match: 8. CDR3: CASSLPSTGGIEKLFF. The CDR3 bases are TGTGCCAGCAGCTTACCGTCGACAGGGGGCATCGAAAAACTGTTTTTT.